This T cell receptor (beta chain) was recorded in a study of CD8+ T cells in alopecia areata. Study observations and caveats: Alopecia totalis/universalis scalp especially showed more expanded CD8+ clones than normal scalp.

Reverse transcription of extracted RNA yielded cDNA, which provided the sequencing template. This table comes from immunoSEQ multiplex PCR, and its TCRdb copy is limited to in-frame clones, with some not included. The sample has approximately 180,000 clones, more than 50% seen once; the top ten hold over 0.9%. As to this clone: Its antigen is currently unknown.

V was trimmed by 0 bases and J by 5 bases, leaving 8 bases between them. Per the germline V gene, CDR1 is SGDLS and CDR2 is YYNGEE. The length of the CDR3 is 13 residues. As for treatment: oral pan-JAK inhibitor, 5-10 mg twice daily. V gene TRBV9 combines with J gene TRBJ2-5; D is unclear. The sequence came from a human donor with alopecia areata. The sequenced sample was CD4+ T cells sorted from blood, obtained at week 24, from a patient treated with tofacitinib. The CDR3 coding sequence is TGTGCCAGCAGCGTAGAGGATCTGGAGACCCAGTACTTC. It encodes CASSVEDLETQYF. Supplemented by reference TRBV9 and TRBJ2-5, the full variable domain reads DSGVTQTPKHLITATGQRVTLRCSPRSGDLSVYWYQQSLDQGLQFLIQYYNGEERAKGNILERFSAQQFPDLHSELNLSSLELGDSALYFCASSVEDLETQYFGPGTRLLVL.